The clone carrying this TCR beta chain was observed a single time. These data are taken from a study of T cell responses to AZD1222 COVID-19 vaccine. Generated by immunoSEQ multiplex PCR, the TCRdb table keeps only in-frame clones and is missing some. The repertoire holds fewer than 150,000 clones, with roughly 90% as singletons. Trimming shortened V by 2 bases and J by 6 bases, and 3 bases separated the two germline ends. The CDR3 contains 11 residues. From germline, CDR1 is MNHNS and CDR2 SASEGT. The TCR sequence derives from an adult who received the AZD1222 COVID-19 vaccine. Sequencing used peripheral blood, obtained 28 days after the second AZD1222 dose. The V call is TRBV6-1, the J call TRBJ2-3; D not certain. The CDR3 here is CASSERDTQYF. As DNA, the CDR3 is TGTGCCAGCAGTGAAAGGGATACGCAGTATTTT.